The clone carrying this T cell receptor beta chain was counted between two and nine times. Its antigen is currently unknown. Trimming stripped 2 bases from V and 2 bases from J, with 17 bases between. Germline V gene data show CDR1 as SGHRS and CDR2 as YFSETQ. The CDR3 loop spans 16 amino acids. TCRdb called the 5' RACE reads again in MiXCR, with one record for every CDR3 protein. The table shows some 590,000 distinct CDR3 sequences, with 9.6% occurring only once. The sample belongs to a study of identical twins. Findings of the study overall: Diverse VJ usage suggested most zero-insertion clonotypes were not invariant T cells.

The same data also went into a second study, on yellow fever vaccine responses in identical twins.

The source of this sequence is a woman between 18 and 30 years old in good health. Sequenced material: PBMCs. The chain combines TRBV5-1 with TRBJ2-7; D is uncertain. The CDR3 protein is CASSLNIGVSTYEQYF. CDR3 nucleotides: TGCGCCAGCAGCTTAAATATTGGCGTCAGCACCTACGAGCAGTACTTC.